This T cell receptor beta chain was retrieved from a study of regulatory T cells in long-lasting Graves disease. Study conclusions and caveats: Persistent disease preferred TRBV28, TRBJ1-2 and TRBJ2-5.

This clonotype came up many times. Antigen specificity is unknown. V was cut by 5 bases and J by 0 bases, with 11 bases left in between. Looked up from germline, CDR1 is MNHEY and CDR2 is SMNVEV (reference sequence). The CDR3 is 15 amino acids. Building of the TCR beta libraries involved iRepertoire HTBI primers and Arm-PCR of CDR3 regions. TCRdb fed the multiplex PCR reads into MiXCR, producing one record per CDR3 protein. This sample has roughly 360,000 distinct CDR3 sequences, with about 10% found just once. Described time point: newly diagnosed GD, antithyroid drugs for less than 3 months. TCR sequences were obtained from RNA taken from PBMCs. Criteria from the American Thyroid Association guidelines were applied to diagnose Graves' disease. The same data also contributed to another study, on T cells in Graves' hyperthyroidism and ophthalmopathy. As reported in that work: For Graves' hyperthyroidism to be stable, ophthalmopathy could not progress within 18 months. First-round RT-PCR of the TCR CDR3 relied on the HTBI primer set.

The chain carries TRBV27 and TRBJ2-1, with D hard to call. The sample consisted of peripheral blood mononuclear cells (PBMCs), taken at new diagnosis, from a patient treated with antithyroid drugs. This receptor was taken from a woman in her late teens or twenties with Graves disease. The CDR3 sequence is CASSADLSSYNEQFF. For the CDR3, the DNA is TGTGCCAGCAGTGCAGACTTGAGCTCCTACAATGAGCAGTTCTTC.